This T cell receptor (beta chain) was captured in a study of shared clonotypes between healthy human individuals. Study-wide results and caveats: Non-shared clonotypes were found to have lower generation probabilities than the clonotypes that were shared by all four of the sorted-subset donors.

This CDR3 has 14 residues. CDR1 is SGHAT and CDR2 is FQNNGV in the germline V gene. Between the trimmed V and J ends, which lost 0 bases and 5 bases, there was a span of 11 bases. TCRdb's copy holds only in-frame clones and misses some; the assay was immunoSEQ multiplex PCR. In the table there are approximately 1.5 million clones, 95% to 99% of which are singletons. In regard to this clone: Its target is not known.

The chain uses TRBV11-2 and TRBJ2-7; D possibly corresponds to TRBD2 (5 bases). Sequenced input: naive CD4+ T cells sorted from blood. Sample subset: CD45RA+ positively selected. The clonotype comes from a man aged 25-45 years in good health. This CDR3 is CASSLEFRRDEQYF. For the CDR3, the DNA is TGTGCCAGCAGCTTAGAATTTCGGCGGGACGAGCAGTACTTC.